This T cell receptor (beta chain) was captured by sequencing in a study of blood T cells in healthy people across ages. Study-level results: There was no known CMV status for donors, so expanded clonotype changes were possibly confounded. Among long-lived donors, naive CD4+ cells were more numerous and diversity higher than in aged donors.

Germline trimming cut 7 bases from V and 7 bases from J; bases unmatched to any gene: 21. There are 17 residues in the CDR3. About this clonotype: Its antigen is unidentified.

With a J-beta primer mix and a sample-barcoded 5' primer, a second PCR ran roughly 6 to 11 cycles. Using its own MiXCR run on the 5' RACE reads, TCRdb lists one record per CDR3 protein. The sample has 600,000 to 650,000 distinct CDR3 sequences; 58% are singletons. The V call is TRBV12-3 or TRBV12-4, the J call TRBJ2-7; TRBD1 matches at 8 bases. This receptor was taken from a man in his fifties or sixties in good health. The sequenced sample was blood. This chain's CDR3 is CASTKGTGPRSYNEQYF. The CDR3 nucleotides are TGTGCCAGCACCAAAGGGACAGGTCCCCGCTCCTACAATGAGCAGTACTTC.